This TCR beta chain was sequenced during a study of cytomegalovirus exposure and HLA in healthy donors. For the study at large: In terms of ancestry, the Caucasian-associated cluster contained roughly 80% of the approximately 430 genotyped donors.

Study results and caveats: Published work reported that the classifier diagnosed cytomegalovirus status with high specificity and sensitivity. Earlier results showed most TCR beta V segments being productive about 90% or about 30% of the time. Most TCR sequences showed up rarely, but some public TCRs showed up in many donors.

On this clone itself: The antigen remains undetermined.

This PCR relied on a set of 60 Vbeta primers and 13 Jbeta primers. The assay was immunoSEQ multiplex PCR, and TCRdb's table has in-frame clones only and misses some. Of 100,000 to 150,000 clones listed, approximately 80% were seen once; the top ten hold roughly 13%. This CDR3 contains 15 residues. Between the trimmed V and J ends, which lost 5 bases and 9 bases, there was a span of 17 bases. Germline CDR1 is LNHDA and CDR2 is SQIVND (reference sequence). Sequencing input: PBMCs. This chain joins TRBV19 and TRBJ1-6; D unresolved. This clonotype was sampled from a woman between 40 and 50 years old in good health and CMV-seropositive. As DNA, the CDR3 is TGTGCCAGTAGTCCCTGGACTGCCTCAGGTTCACCCCTCCACTTT. As protein: CASSPWTASGSPLHF.